What follows is one T cell receptor beta chain and its context. The CDR3 is 14 residues long. Per germline, CDR1 SEHNR and CDR2 FQNEAQ (reference sequence). The junction had 3 bases not matched to a gene; V was cut back by 4 bases and J by 5 bases. Per the original data handling: Scientists estimated how many nucleated cells there were by amplifying reference gene primers. Here immunoSEQ multiplex PCR was the method, and the copy in TCRdb shows in-frame clones only, minus some. That table gives V, J and clone size, and the DNA gave D and trimming. The data show fewer than 300,000 clones, approximately 91% seen once. The entry originates in a study of blood T cell repertoires in COVID-19. Study background: The samples span acute and convalescent COVID-19 from the United States, Italy and Spain. PBMCs, B-cell-depleted T cells, or T cells were the source of the cDNA or gDNA that made up the material.

Seattle participants joined during active infection and were tracked over time. The sequencing sample was made of peripheral blood. The sequence was obtained from a woman in her twenties or thirties with COVID-19, enrolled during active disease. The chain carries TRBV7-9 and TRBJ1-5; 9 bases match TRBD1. The chain's CDR3 is CASSWTGEDQPQHF. CDR3 nucleotide sequence: TGTGCCAGCAGCTGGACAGGGGAAGATCAGCCCCAGCATTTT.